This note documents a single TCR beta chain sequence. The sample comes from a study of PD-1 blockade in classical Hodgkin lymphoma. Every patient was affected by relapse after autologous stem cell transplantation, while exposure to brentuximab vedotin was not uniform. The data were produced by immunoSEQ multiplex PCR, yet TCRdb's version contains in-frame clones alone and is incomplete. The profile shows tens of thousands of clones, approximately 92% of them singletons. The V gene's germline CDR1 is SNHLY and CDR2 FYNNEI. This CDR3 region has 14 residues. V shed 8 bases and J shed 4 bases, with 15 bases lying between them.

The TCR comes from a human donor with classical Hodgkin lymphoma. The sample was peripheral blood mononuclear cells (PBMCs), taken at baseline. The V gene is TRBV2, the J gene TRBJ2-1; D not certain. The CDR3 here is CASSILPSYNEQFF. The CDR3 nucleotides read TGTGCCAGCTCTATTCTCCCATCTTACAATGAGCAGTTCTTC.